Shown below are 25 T cell receptor beta chains from a single sample sequenced in a study of regulatory T cells in long-lasting Graves disease. Building of the TCR beta libraries involved iRepertoire HTBI primers and Arm-PCR of CDR3 regions. TCRdb analysed the multiplex PCR reads with MiXCR anew, one entry per CDR3 protein. The sample lists roughly 420,000 distinct CDR3 sequences, around 15% occurring once. Time point given: newly diagnosed GD, antithyroid drugs for less than 3 months. The TCR library was made from RNA extracted from PBMCs. The sequences come from peripheral blood mononuclear cells (PBMCs), collected at new diagnosis, from a patient treated with antithyroid drugs. The receptors derive from a female donor with Graves disease.

This clonotype was picked up many times. The chain employs TRBV27 and TRBJ1-2, with 8 bases matching TRBD1. The V gene's germline CDR1 is MNHEY and CDR2 SMNVEV (reference sequence). This CDR3 contains 16 residues. V lost 5 bases and J lost 3; bases outside the gene matches: 11. Here the CDR3 reads CASSPSLDRGDYGYTF. The CDR3 DNA reads TGTGCCAGCAGTCCCTCCTTAGACAGGGGAGACTATGGCTACACCTTC.

This clonotype has only a few counts. The V and J genes are TRBV10-2 and TRBJ2-5; 9 bases line up with TRBD2. Germline lookup yields CDR1 WSHSY and CDR2 SAAADI. The CDR3 extends over 14 amino acids. After removal of 8 bases from V and 1 base from J, the junction contained 5 bases not matched to a gene. This CDR3 reads CASGRRGGQETQYF. The DNA for the CDR3 is TGCGCCAGCGGGAGGCGGGGGGGCCAAGAGACCCAGTACTTC.

As to this clonotype: One base away lies a much larger clone, so this may be a sequencing read error. DNA for the CDR3: TGTGTCAGCAGCCCTATCTATGGCTACACCTTC. Its translation is CVSSPIYGYTF. The V gene is TRBV7-2, the J gene TRBJ1-2; D ambiguous. Germline assignment: CDR1 SGHTA and CDR2 FQGNSA. The CDR3 extends over 11 amino acids.

This clonotype was picked up many times. The chain uses TRBV20-1 and TRBJ2-1, with 11 bases matching TRBD2. The CDR3 has 23 amino acids. Germline assignment: CDR1 DFQATT and CDR2 SNEGSKA (reference sequence). The V gene end was trimmed by 0 bases and the J gene end by 0 bases; junction bases not matched to a gene: 22. Here the CDR3 reads CSARDLQNIGGLAAPSSYNEQFF. CDR3 coding DNA: TGCAGTGCTAGAGATCTCCAGAATATAGGGGGACTAGCGGCTCCGAGCTCCTACAATGAGCAGTTCTTC.

This clonotype was seen at least ten times. The rearrangement links TRBV12-3 or TRBV12-4 to TRBJ2-1; TRBD2 matches at 15 bases. The CDR3 loop spans 16 amino acids. The V segment lost 5 bases and the J segment 6 bases; nucleotides outside the gene matches: 5. CDR3 sequence: CASSRTSGRALNEQFF. The DNA of the CDR3 is TGTGCCAGCAGTCGGACTAGCGGGAGGGCCCTCAATGAGCAGTTCTTC.

This clonotype has more than one count but fewer than ten. A read error may be the cause here, since a much bigger clone is one base away. The chain recombines TRBV28 with TRBJ1-2; D might be TRBD1 (6 bases). The length of the CDR3 is 16 residues. Germline lookup yields CDR1 MDHEN and CDR2 SYDVKM. The V gene lost 5 bases and the J gene lost 3 bases, with 19 bases spanning the gap. The CDR3 is CASSQFTGLLDYGYTF. CDR3 DNA: TGTGCCAGCAGTCAGTTTACAGGGCTCTTGGACTATGGCTACACCTTC.

This clonotype was counted at least ten times. The chain recombines TRBV5-1 with TRBJ2-3; 7 positions match TRBD2. Germline V gives CDR1 SGHRS, CDR2 YFSETQ. The J segment lost 3 bases and the V segment lost 0 bases, leaving 4 bases of the junction unmatched. This CDR3 contains 15 residues. The CDR3 DNA reads as TGCGCCAGCAGCTTGGGGCGGGGGATAACAGATACGCAGTATTTT. It specifies CASSLGRGITDTQYF.

This CDR3 is CASSFGGTLLSYEQYF. In nucleotides, the CDR3 is TGTGCCAGCAGTTTTGGTGGGACACTCCTCTCCTACGAGCAGTACTTC. V and J are TRBV7-2 and TRBJ2-7, with D perhaps TRBD1 (6 bases). Germline loops: CDR1 SGHTA, CDR2 FQGNSA. This CDR3 spans 16 amino acids. Deletions cut 6 bases from V and 0 bases from J, with 18 bases between.

This clonotype was counted ten times or more. The gene calls are TRBV28 and TRBJ2-1; tentatively, D is TRBD1 (5 bases). The CDR3 consists of 17 residues. Trimming took off 8 bases at V and 6 bases at J, with 26 bases between the two ends. The germline V gene has CDR1 MDHEN and CDR2 SYDVKM. The CDR3 region has the DNA TGTGCCAGCGGATACTCGGGCAGGGTGATAGCTACCAATGAGCAGTTCTTC. It specifies CASGYSGRVIATNEQFF. Variable domain in full (rest from reference TRBV28 and TRBJ2-1): DVKVTQSSRYLVKRTGEKVFLECVQDMDHENMFWYRQDPGLGLRLIYFSYDVKMKEKGDIPEGYSVSREKKERFSLILESASTNQTSMYLCASGYSGRVIATNEQFFGPGTRLTVL.

In this sample, this clonotype turned up a few times. V and J are TRBV15 and TRBJ2-1; TRBD2 matches at 10 bases. Germline V gene data show CDR1 as LNHNV and CDR2 as YYDKDF (reference sequence). V lost 2 bases to trimming and J lost 4 bases; unmatched junction nucleotides: 2. CDR3 length: 15 residues. The CDR3 is CATSRSGGGYNEQFF. CDR3 DNA sequence: TGTGCCACCAGCAGAAGCGGGGGGGGGTACAATGAGCAGTTCTTC.

V is TRBV4-1 and J is TRBJ2-7, with TRBD2 identical over 11 bases. Per germline, CDR1 MGHRA and CDR2 YSYEKL. After removal of 1 base from V and 2 bases from J, the junction contained 16 bases not matched to a gene. The CDR3 consists of 20 residues. CDR3 amino acids: CASSQGLAGKDKRSTYEQYF. The CDR3 coding sequence is TGCGCCAGCAGCCAAGGACTAGCGGGAAAGGATAAAAGATCCACCTACGAGCAGTACTTC.

This clonotype has more than one count but fewer than ten. The chain uses TRBV7-9 and TRBJ1-5, with TRBD1 identical over 8 bases. V lost 5 bases, J lost 4 bases, and 4 bases stayed unmatched. The germline CDR1 and CDR2 sequences are SEHNR and FQNEAQ (reference sequence). The CDR3 spans 14 residues. For the CDR3, the DNA is TGTGCCAGCAGCAAGGGACAGGAAAATCAGCCCCAGCATTTT. It specifies CASSKGQENQPQHF.

The sample holds many counts of this clonotype. The V and J genes are TRBV6-1 and TRBJ1-1; unclear D gene. CDR1 MNHNS and CDR2 SASEGT come from the germline V gene. The V end lost 2 bases, the J end lost 8 bases, and 6 bases lay between the germline ends. The CDR3 totals 11 residues. The CDR3 sequence is CASSEMAEAFF. In nucleotides, the CDR3 is TGTGCCAGCAGTGAAATGGCGGAAGCTTTCTTT.

Many counts were recorded for this clonotype. V gene TRBV12-3 or TRBV12-4 combines with J gene TRBJ1-5; a weak D match, TRBD1 (6 bases). This CDR3 is built from 16 residues. The V and J ends lost 6 bases and 5 bases respectively, with 20 bases between them. The CDR3 DNA reads as TGTGCCAGCAGCCCGGCACCGGCAGGGGTTTATCAGCCCCAGCATTTT. It is translated as CASSPAPAGVYQPQHF.

This clonotype showed up many times. The rearrangement uses TRBV11-2 and TRBJ1-2; D is perhaps TRBD1 (5 bases). This CDR3 is 14 amino acids long. Trimming removed 5 bases from V and 4 bases from J, with 14 bases in between. CDR1 and CDR2 (germline): SGHAT, FQNNGV. CDR3 region: CASSRQGSSYGYTF. CDR3 bases: TGTGCCAGCAGCCGGCAGGGTTCATCCTATGGCTACACCTTC. The whole variable domain, remainder taken from reference TRBV11-2 and TRBJ1-2, is EAGVAQSPRYKIIEKRQSVAFWCNPISGHATLYWYQQILGQGPKLLIQFQNNGVVDDSQLPKDRFSAERLKGVDSTLKIQPAKLEDSAVYLCASSRQGSSYGYTFGSGTRLTVV.

This clonotype was seen many times. This chain joins TRBV20-1 and TRBJ1-2; D gene uncertain. Trimming removed 4 bases from V and 4 bases from J, with 19 bases in between. The CDR3 has 15 amino acids. Per the germline V gene, CDR1 is DFQATT and CDR2 is SNEGSKA (reference sequence). CDR3 nucleotide sequence: TGCAGTGCTATAAGGACCTCAACTGTGAGCTATGGCTACACCTTC. It specifies CSAIRTSTVSYGYTF.

This clonotype was observed many times. The chain has TRBV12-3 or TRBV12-4 and TRBJ2-7; D ambiguous. The V end lost 5 bases, the J end lost 3 bases, and 14 bases lay between the germline ends. This CDR3 is 14 amino acids long. CDR3 amino acids: CASSLELTLYEQYF. CDR3 sequence (DNA): TGTGCCAGCAGTCTCGAGCTAACCCTCTACGAGCAGTACTTC.

This clonotype was counted many times. This chain links TRBV7-2 with TRBJ1-2; D is ambiguous. CDR3 length: 15 amino acids. The ends were cut back, 1 base at V and 3 bases at J, with 12 bases in the middle. Germline V CDR1 and CDR2: SGHTA, FQGNSA. DNA for the CDR3: TGTGCCAGCAGCTTAGGATCAGGCCTTTACTATGGCTACACCTTC. It yields the protein CASSLGSGLYYGYTF.

Concerning this clonotype itself: This is likely an artifact of a read error, given a far larger clone one base away. This chain connects TRBV13 to TRBJ2-5; possible D gene TRBD1, 6 bases. Germline V lookup: CDR1 PRHDT, CDR2 FYEKMQ (reference sequence). The CDR3 runs 16 residues. Trimming cost V 0 bases and J 11 bases, with 22 bases left between them. The CDR3 bases are TGTGCCAGCAGCTTAGGGGCCAGGGGTACCTACAATGAGCAGTACTTC. This sequence encodes CASSLGARGTYNEQYF.

Remarks on this clonotype: A far larger clone differs by one base, so this is likely a read error. The gene calls are TRBV5-5 and TRBJ2-7; the match to TRBD2 covers 10 bases. The length of the CDR3 is 17 residues. V was clipped by 4 bases and J by 7 bases; unmatched bases: 17. CDR1 is SGHKS, CDR2 YYEKEE, per germline (reference sequence). The CDR3 loop reads CASSPLSGRGSYNEQYF. CDR3 nucleotide sequence: TGTGCCAGCAGCCCATTGAGCGGGAGGGGCTCCTACAATGAGCAGTACTTC.

This clonotype was detected ten times or more. This sequence joins TRBV7-2 and TRBJ2-2, with 9 bases fitting TRBD1. Germline V CDR1 and CDR2: SGHTA, FQGNSA. The junction had 4 bases not matched to a gene; V was cut back by 5 bases and J by 3 bases. The CDR3 is made up of 15 amino acids. CDR3 sequence: CASSPGTGYTGELFF. The CDR3 bases are TGTGCCAGCAGCCCAGGGACAGGGTACACCGGGGAGCTGTTTTTT.

This clonotype was detected once. The rearrangement links TRBV27 to TRBJ2-7, with D perhaps TRBD1 (6 bases). Germline V lookup: CDR1 MNHEY, CDR2 SMNVEV (reference sequence). Trimming removed 5 bases from V and 2 bases from J, with 10 bases in between. The CDR3 is 13 residues long. The CDR3 is CASSHREPYEQYF. The CDR3 region has the DNA TGTGCCAGCAGTCACAGGGAGCCCTACGAGCAGTACTTC.

This clonotype has at least ten counts. V gene TRBV2 combines with J gene TRBJ1-5; possibly TRBD1 for D (6 bases). The CDR3 sequence is 14 residues long. Germline loops: CDR1 SNHLY, CDR2 FYNNEI. Trimming shortened V by 2 bases and J by 8 bases, and 13 bases separated the two germline ends. The CDR3 region is CASSEIRTEKPQHF. Here the CDR3 DNA reads TGTGCCAGCAGTGAAATTAGGACAGAAAAGCCCCAGCATTTT.

This clonotype has ten or more counts. V and J are TRBV2 and TRBJ1-1; D gene unclear. CDR1 and CDR2 from the germline V gene are SNHLY and FYNNEI. V was pared by 4 bases and J by 4 bases, with 10 bases between. The CDR3 covers 13 residues. Written as DNA, the CDR3 is TGTGCCAGCAGTGGACGATGGACCACTGAAGCTTTCTTT. Amino acid sequence: CASSGRWTTEAFF.

This clonotype was observed at least ten times. The chain uses TRBV6-1 and TRBJ1-2, with a tentative D call TRBD1 (6 bases). Per the germline V gene, CDR1 is MNHNS and CDR2 is SASEGT. CDR3 length: 16 amino acids. V was clipped by 5 bases and J by 4 bases, with 20 bases between them. CDR3 DNA: TGTGCCAGCAGTAGGAGTCAGGGGAGGCCCGTCTATGGCTACACCTTC. Its translation is CASSRSQGRPVYGYTF.